This TCR beta chain derives from a study of blood T cell repertoires in COVID-19. Looking at the study overall: Nucleic acid was either cDNA or gDNA, and it came from T cells, B-cell-depleted T cells, or PBMCs.

V lost 6 bases and J lost 0; bases outside the gene matches: 3. Germline CDR1 is MDHEN and CDR2 is SYDVKM. This CDR3 contains 14 residues. Using immunoSEQ multiplex PCR, the repertoire was profiled, and TCRdb retains in-frame clones only, with some absent. This sample yields about 140,000 clones, of which approximately 84% are seen a single time; more than 1.5% belongs to the top ten. This clone was detected once. Material for sequencing was peripheral blood. V and J are TRBV28 and TRBJ1-2; 8 bases are shared with TRBD1. The clonotype originates from a woman aged 55-69 years with acute or convalescent COVID-19. CDR3 sequence: CASRPGQANYGYTF. DNA of the CDR3: TGTGCCAGCAGACCGGGACAGGCTAACTATGGCTACACCTTC.